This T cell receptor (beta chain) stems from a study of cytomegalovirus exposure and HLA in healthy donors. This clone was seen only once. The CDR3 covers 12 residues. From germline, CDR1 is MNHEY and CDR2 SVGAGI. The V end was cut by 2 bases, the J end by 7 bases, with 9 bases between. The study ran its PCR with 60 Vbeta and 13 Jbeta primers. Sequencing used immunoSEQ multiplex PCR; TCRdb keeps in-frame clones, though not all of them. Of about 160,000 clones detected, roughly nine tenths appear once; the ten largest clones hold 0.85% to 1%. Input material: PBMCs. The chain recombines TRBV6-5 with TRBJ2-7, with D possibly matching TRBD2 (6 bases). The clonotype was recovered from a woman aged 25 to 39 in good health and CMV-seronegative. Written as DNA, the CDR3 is TGTGCCAGCAGTTACCGCCGGGGGGAGCAGTACTTC. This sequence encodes CASSYRRGEQYF.